This TCR beta chain derives from a study of pediatric ulcerative colitis. Study-level results: Substantially fewer templates came from a couple of patients' blood samples. In rectum, acute severe colitis had expanded clones and less diversity.

The diagnostic colonoscopy in ulcerative colitis patients preceded any immunosuppressive treatment. The data were produced by immunoSEQ multiplex PCR, yet TCRdb's version contains in-frame clones alone and is incomplete. Of about 36,000 clones in the sample, approximately 82% were seen once. The CDR3 is 13 amino acids. Trimming removed 7 bases from V and 5 bases from J; junction bases left unmatched: 7. Germline CDR1 and CDR2: MNHEY and SMNVEV (reference sequence). The sample holds one count of this clone. Its antigen is undetermined. The sequence came from a girl aged 10 to 17 with moderate ulcerative colitis. Sequencing input: blood. The rearrangement joins TRBV27 to TRBJ2-7, with 8 bases matching TRBD2. Written as DNA, the CDR3 is TGTGCCAGCACCCTACGGGGGGGCCACGAGCAGTACTTC. Its translation: CASTLRGGHEQYF.